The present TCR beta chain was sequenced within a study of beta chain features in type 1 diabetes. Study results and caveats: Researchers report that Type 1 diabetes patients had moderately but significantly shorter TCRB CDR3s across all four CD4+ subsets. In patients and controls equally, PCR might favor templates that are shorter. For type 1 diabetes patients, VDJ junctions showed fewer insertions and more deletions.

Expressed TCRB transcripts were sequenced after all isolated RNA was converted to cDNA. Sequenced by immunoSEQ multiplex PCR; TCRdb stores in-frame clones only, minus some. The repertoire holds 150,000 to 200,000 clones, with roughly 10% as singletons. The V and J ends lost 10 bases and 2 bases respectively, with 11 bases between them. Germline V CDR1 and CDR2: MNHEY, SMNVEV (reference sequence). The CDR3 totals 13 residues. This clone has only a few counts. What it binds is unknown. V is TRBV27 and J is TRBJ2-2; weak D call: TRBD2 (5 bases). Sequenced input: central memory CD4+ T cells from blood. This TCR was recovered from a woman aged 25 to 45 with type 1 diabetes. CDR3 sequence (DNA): TGTGCCACTTCCGGAGGAAACACCGGGGAGCTGTTTTTT. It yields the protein CATSGGNTGELFF.